A single sample is the source of the 20 T cell receptor beta chains below, sequenced in a study of blood T cell repertoires in COVID-19. Libraries were prepared by immunoSEQ multiplex PCR; TCRdb keeps only in-frame clonotypes and omits some of them. The sample consists of hundreds of thousands of clones, roughly 87% of them appearing once. The sequencing sample was made of PBMCs or T cells enriched from blood (not recorded which). Source of these receptors: a woman under 30 who had recovered from COVID-19.

The chain couples TRBV29-1 to TRBJ1-3; D is unclear. Deletions cut 4 bases from V and 0 bases from J, with 7 bases between. The germline CDR1 and CDR2 sequences are SQVTM and ANQGSEA. This CDR3 region has 13 residues. Here the CDR3 reads CSVGLSSGNTIYF. The CDR3 DNA sequence: TGCAGCGTTGGATTGAGCTCTGGAAACACCATATATTTT.

The rearrangement uses TRBV18 and TRBJ1-2; perhaps TRBD1 as D (6 bases). Per the germline V gene, CDR1 is KGHSH and CDR2 is LQKENI. V lost 2 bases to trimming and J lost 3 bases, with 7 bases between them. The CDR3 is 13 residues long. The CDR3 sequence is CASSPNRDYGYTF. CDR3 sequence (DNA): TGTGCCAGCTCACCAAACAGGGACTATGGCTACACCTTC.

In DNA form, the CDR3 reads TGTGCCAGCAGTGAAGCGGGACAGCCCTACGAGCAGTACTTC. This sequence encodes CASSEAGQPYEQYF. The chain recombines TRBV2 with TRBJ2-7; 7 bases line up with TRBD1. The germline V gene encodes CDR1 SNHLY and CDR2 FYNNEI. This CDR3 contains 14 residues. Unmatched junction bases numbered 1, after V lost 0 bases and J lost 2 bases.

J is TRBJ2-3 and V is TRBV4-1, with 7 bases lining up with TRBD2. This CDR3 contains 18 residues. CDR1 is MGHRA, CDR2 YSYEKL, per germline. The trim removed 3 bases at V and 3 bases at J, leaving 15 bases unmatched. The CDR3 spells CASSHYLGGRLSTDTQYF. DNA of the CDR3: TGCGCCAGCAGCCACTACCTCGGGGGGAGGCTTAGTACAGATACGCAGTATTTT.

The chain joins TRBV5-1 to TRBJ2-4, with 10 bases aligning to TRBD2. V lost 5 bases, J lost 3 bases, and 5 bases stayed unmatched. Germline lookup yields CDR1 SGHRS and CDR2 YFSETQ. CDR3 length equals 15 residues. The CDR3 region has the DNA TGCGCCAGCAGGCGTAGCGGGGGGAACAAAAACATTCAGTACTTC. This gives the protein CASRRSGGNKNIQYF. Full variable domain (missing parts from reference TRBV5-1 and TRBJ2-4): KAGVTQTPRYLIKTRGQQVTLSCSPISGHRSVSWYQQTPGQGLQFLFEYFSETQRNKGNFPGRFSGRQFSNSRSEMNVSTLELGDSALYLCASRRSGGNKNIQYFGAGTRLSVL.

The chain combines TRBV28 with TRBJ2-5; perhaps TRBD2 as D (6 bases). The germline gives CDR1 MDHEN, CDR2 SYDVKM. This CDR3 spans 15 amino acids. Between the trimmed V and J ends, which lost 3 bases and 2 bases, there was a span of 13 bases. The CDR3 DNA reads TGTGCCAGCAGTTTGCCTAGCGCATTACAAGAGACCCAGTACTTC. This encodes CASSLPSALQETQYF.

V and J are TRBV6-6 and TRBJ1-3, with D perhaps matching TRBD1 (5 bases). Germline V gene sequence: CDR1 MNHNY, CDR2 SVGAGI (reference sequence). The V end was cut by 9 bases, the J end by 2 bases, with 11 bases between. The CDR3 totals 13 residues. This CDR3 is CASARGAGNTIYF. CDR3 DNA sequence: TGTGCCAGTGCCCGGGGGGCTGGAAACACCATATATTTT.

The chain joins TRBV4-1 to TRBJ2-6; 7 positions agree with TRBD1. The germline gives CDR1 MGHRA, CDR2 YSYEKL. V dropped 6 bases and J dropped 3; count of bases not matched to a gene: 8. The length of the CDR3 is 16 residues. CDR3 DNA sequence: TGCGCCAGCAGAGTGGTACAGGGGCATGGGGCCAACGTCCTGACTTTC. Its protein is CASRVVQGHGANVLTF.

Remarks on this clone: Other DNA sequences of this sample code for an identical CDR3. The chain links TRBV11-3 to TRBJ1-1, with D unclear. V shed 1 base and J shed 1 base, with 4 bases lying between them. The CDR3 runs 13 residues. Germline assignment: CDR1 SGHNT and CDR2 YENEEA. CDR3 loop: CASSLGQNTEAFF. DNA of the CDR3: TGTGCCAGCAGCTTAGGGCAGAACACTGAAGCTTTCTTT.

The chain combines TRBV13 with TRBJ1-2; unclear D gene. CDR3 length: 19 amino acids. V shed 7 bases and J shed 4 bases, with 31 bases lying between them. Per germline, CDR1 PRHDT and CDR2 FYEKMQ (reference sequence). The CDR3 reads CASTIALAKIGGNGYGYTF. The CDR3 DNA reads as TGTGCCAGCACCATTGCTTTGGCCAAGATTGGAGGGAACGGCTATGGCTACACCTTC.

The chain is built from TRBV4-3 and TRBJ2-7; 8 bases are a match to TRBD1. The CDR3 length is 16 residues. Germline lookup yields CDR1 LGHNA and CDR2 YSLEER. V shed 1 base and J 3 bases; nucleotides not matched to a gene: 8. The CDR3 nucleotides read TGCGCCAGCAGCCAAGGCCCCGGACAGGGTTTCTACGAGCAGTACTTC. Its protein is CASSQGPGQGFYEQYF.

The V call is TRBV2, the J call TRBJ1-1; 7 bases map to TRBD1. Germline V gives CDR1 SNHLY, CDR2 FYNNEI. With 4 bases clipped from V and 11 bases from J, the junction kept 13 bases outside the gene matches. The CDR3 contains 14 residues. The CDR3 DNA follows: TGTGCCAGCAGTGTGGAGGGGGCTGGGCTGGCTGCTTTCTTT. Its protein is CASSVEGAGLAAFF.

The chain links TRBV7-9 to TRBJ2-1; 10 bases are a match to TRBD1. The CDR3 runs 16 residues. With 5 bases clipped from V and 2 bases from J, the junction kept 6 bases outside the gene matches. Germline values: CDR1 SEHNR, CDR2 FQNEAQ (reference sequence). The CDR3 nucleotides are TGTGCCAGCAGCACACTCGACAGGGGGCCCTACAATGAGCAGTTCTTC. Protein sequence: CASSTLDRGPYNEQFF. The whole variable domain, remainder taken from reference TRBV7-9 and TRBJ2-1, is DTGVSQNPRHKITKRGQNVTFRCDPISEHNRLYWYRQTLGQGPEFLTYFQNEAQLEKSRLLSDRFSAERPKGSFSTLEIQRTEQGDSAMYLCASSTLDRGPYNEQFFGPGTRLTVL.

This clone was recorded only once. J is TRBJ2-1 and V is TRBV11-2; D is perhaps TRBD2 (6 bases). Germline V CDR1 and CDR2: SGHAT, FQNNGV. Trimming shortened V by 4 bases and J by 3 bases, and 10 bases separated the two germline ends. There are 14 residues in the CDR3. The CDR3 is CASSSTSFYNEQFF. CDR3 DNA: TGTGCCAGCAGCTCTACTAGCTTCTACAATGAGCAGTTCTTC. The full variable domain, rest sourced from reference TRBV11-2 and TRBJ2-1, is EAGVAQSPRYKIIEKRQSVAFWCNPISGHATLYWYQQILGQGPKLLIQFQNNGVVDDSQLPKDRFSAERLKGVDSTLKIQPAKLEDSAVYLCASSSTSFYNEQFFGPGTRLTVL.

The genes are TRBV27 and TRBJ1-1, with 8 nucleotides matching TRBD1. Germline trimming cut 5 bases from V and 1 base from J; bases unmatched to any gene: 3. CDR1 is MNHEY, CDR2 SMNVEV, per germline (reference sequence). The CDR3 totals 14 residues. The CDR3 loop is CASSPQGGNTEAFF. The CDR3 DNA reads TGTGCCAGCAGTCCACAGGGGGGGAACACTGAAGCTTTCTTT.

This chain links TRBV7-9 with TRBJ1-2; 7 bases map to TRBD1. V was pared by 6 bases and J by 7 bases, with 14 bases of the junction left unmatched. This CDR3 has 15 residues. Germline V CDR1 and CDR2: SEHNR, FQNEAQ (reference sequence). The CDR3 reads CASRTGTAPGGGYTF. CDR3 DNA sequence: TGTGCCAGCAGGACCGGGACAGCCCCAGGTGGTGGCTACACCTTC.

J is TRBJ2-1 and V is TRBV4-1; possibly TRBD2 for D (5 bases). This CDR3 contains 14 residues. V was shortened by 4 bases and J by 3 bases, with 10 bases between the two germline ends. From germline, CDR1 is MGHRA and CDR2 YSYEKL. The CDR3 sequence: CASSPMDFYNEQFF. The CDR3 region has the DNA TGCGCCAGCAGCCCAATGGACTTCTACAATGAGCAGTTCTTC.

The V gene is TRBV12-3 or TRBV12-4, the J gene TRBJ1-4, with TRBD1 as a possible D gene (5 bases). CDR3 length: 13 amino acids. V was pared by 5 bases and J by 4 bases, with 8 bases between. This CDR3 is CASSDRDNEKLFF. The CDR3 region has the DNA TGTGCCAGCAGTGACAGAGATAATGAAAAACTGTTTTTT.

This chain connects TRBV28 to TRBJ1-2; 8 bases fit TRBD1. This CDR3 has 12 residues. Germline CDR1 reads MDHEN; CDR2 reads SYDVKM. V lost 5 bases to trimming and J lost 8 bases; unmatched junction nucleotides: 4. CDR3 region: CASSGQGLGYTF. The CDR3 bases are TGTGCCAGCAGTGGACAGGGCTTAGGCTACACCTTC.

This chain connects TRBV5-8 to TRBJ1-5, with 7 nucleotides matching TRBD1. J gave up 4 bases and V 5 bases, and 3 bases lay outside the gene matches. The CDR3 contains 13 residues. The V gene's germline CDR1 is SGHTS and CDR2 YDEGEE. CDR3 in DNA: TGTGCCAGCAGGCCCAGGGGGAATCAGCCCCAGCATTTT. Its translation: CASRPRGNQPQHF.